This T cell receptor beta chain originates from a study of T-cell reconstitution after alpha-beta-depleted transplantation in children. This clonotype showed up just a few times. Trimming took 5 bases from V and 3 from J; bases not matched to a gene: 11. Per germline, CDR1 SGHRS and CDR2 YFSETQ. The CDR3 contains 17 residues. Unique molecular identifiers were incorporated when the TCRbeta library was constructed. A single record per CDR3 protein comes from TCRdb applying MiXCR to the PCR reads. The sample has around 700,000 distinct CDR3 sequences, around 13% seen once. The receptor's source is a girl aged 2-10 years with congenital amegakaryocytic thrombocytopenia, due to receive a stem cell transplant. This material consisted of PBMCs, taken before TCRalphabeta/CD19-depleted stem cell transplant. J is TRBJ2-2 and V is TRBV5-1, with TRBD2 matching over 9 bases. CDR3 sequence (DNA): TGCGCCAGCAGTCCGCCCATAGCGGGAGCAGACACCGGGGAGCTGTTTTTT. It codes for CASSPPIAGADTGELFF.